Following are 26 T cell receptor beta chains from one sample sequenced in a study of metastatic and nonmetastatic thyroid tumors. Thyroid surgery had not been preceded by any treatment in any patient. TCRdb re-called clones from the PCR reads using MiXCR. Of about 14,000 clones in the sample, approximately 29% were seen once. The material sequenced was tumor tissue. The receptors shown here come from a female donor with papillary thyroid cancer or a benign thyroid nodule (not recorded which). Some clones in this sample may be carry-over from other donors' samples.

As for this clone: At one end, the junction sequence differs from germline, possibly due to a read error. The V and J genes are TRBV5-1 and TRBJ1-6, with 9 bases that match TRBD1. Germline CDR1 and CDR2: SGHRS and YFSETQ. The CDR3 length is 15 residues. CDR3 loop: CASSLPGTGNSPPHF. The CDR3 coding sequence is TGCGCCAGCAGCCTTCCCGGGACAGGGAATTCACCCCCCCACTTT.

This clone was counted many times. The V call is TRBV3-1, the J call TRBJ1-1; D call uncertain. The CDR3 has 17 residues. V lost 1 base, J lost 1 base, and 16 bases lay in between. Germline V gene sequence: CDR1 LGHDT, CDR2 YNNKEL (reference sequence). The DNA for the CDR3 is TGTGCCAGCAGCCAAGTTATAAGGGTAGGACCGAACACTGAAGCTTTCTTT. Protein: CASSQVIRVGPNTEAFF.

The chain couples TRBV12-3 or TRBV12-4 to TRBJ1-3, with 7 bases aligning to TRBD1. J was trimmed by 2 bases and V by 7 bases; bases with no gene match: 2. The CDR3 has 13 residues. The CDR3 region is CASTRGPGNTIYF. The CDR3 region has the DNA TGTGCCAGCACAAGGGGGCCTGGAAACACCATATATTTT.

This clone is medium-sized (0.01 to 0.1%) by share. This sequence joins TRBV5-1 and TRBJ1-3; 8 bases fit TRBD1. CDR1 SGHRS and CDR2 YFSETQ come from the germline V gene. V was clipped by 4 bases and J by 0 bases; unmatched bases: 0. The CDR3 runs 14 residues. This CDR3 is CASSTGGSGNTIYF. CDR3 DNA sequence: TGCGCCAGCAGCACAGGGGGCTCTGGAAACACCATATATTTT.

The V call is TRBV4-1, the J call TRBJ2-1; D perhaps matches TRBD2 (6 bases). The ends were cut back, 5 bases at V and 6 bases at J, with 8 bases in the middle. Germline V gives CDR1 MGHRA, CDR2 YSYEKL. The CDR3 runs to 12 residues. The CDR3 reads CASSGGANEQFF. CDR3 DNA sequence: TGCGCCAGCAGCGGAGGGGCCAATGAGCAGTTCTTC.

On this clone itself: Because the CDR3's place on the DNA is in doubt, the DNA is left out and the CDR3 is given as listed by TCRdb. The chain is built from TRBV19 and TRBJ1-5; TRBD1, as called in the table, went unchecked against the DNA. Ends included, the CDR3 has 17 residues. Germline CDR1 reads LNHDA; CDR2 reads SQIVND (reference sequence). This CDR3 is CASSSWGQGISNQPHHF.

This clone was recorded a few times. The genes are TRBV20-1 and TRBJ2-2; 9 bases line up with TRBD2. V was clipped by 4 bases and J by 6 bases; unmatched bases: 9. CDR3 size: 15 residues. Germline CDR1 reads DFQATT; CDR2 reads SNEGSKA (reference sequence). The CDR3 region is CSATWREGESGELFF. CDR3 nucleotide sequence: TGCAGTGCTACGTGGCGGGAGGGCGAATCCGGGGAGCTGTTTTTT.

This clone was counted many times. This rearrangement joins TRBV2 to TRBJ2-4, with D perhaps TRBD1 (6 bases). The V and J ends lost 5 bases and 0 bases respectively, with 8 bases between them. CDR3 length: 14 residues. In germline, CDR1 is SNHLY, CDR2 FYNNEI. The CDR3 loop reads CASSPRGAKNIQYF. The CDR3 coding sequence is TGTGCCAGCAGTCCCAGGGGAGCCAAAAACATTCAGTACTTC.

This chain uses TRBV5-1 with TRBJ2-5; D not certain. Trimming cost V 2 bases and J 2 bases, with 10 bases left between them. The CDR3 loop spans 14 amino acids. CDR1 SGHRS and CDR2 YFSETQ come from the germline V gene. The CDR3 DNA follows: TGCGCCAGCAGCTTAAGTAACGGACAAGAGACCCAGTACTTC. Encoded protein: CASSLSNGQETQYF.

V and J are TRBV5-1 and TRBJ2-2; 8 bases match TRBD1. CDR3 length: 15 amino acids. The germline CDR1 and CDR2 sequences are SGHRS and YFSETQ. V shed 4 bases, J shed 0 bases, and the junction held 2 bases outside the gene matches. In DNA form, the CDR3 reads TGCGCCAGCAGCCGGACAGGGCCGAACACCGGGGAGCTGTTTTTT. Translation gives CASSRTGPNTGELFF.

There are many counts of this clone. V usage is TRBV7-9 and J usage is TRBJ2-4; maybe TRBD1 (6 bases). The ends were cut back, 4 bases at V and 6 bases at J, with 13 bases in the middle. CDR1 is SEHNR, CDR2 FQNEAQ, per germline (reference sequence). This CDR3 comprises 14 residues. Here the CDR3 DNA reads TGTGCCAGCAGCTCCGACGGACAGCCAAACATTCAGTACTTC. Residues: CASSSDGQPNIQYF.

This clone was found many times. The V gene is TRBV5-4, the J gene TRBJ2-7; D gene uncertain. This CDR3 has 13 amino acids. Trimming left V 4 bases short and J 2 bases short, with 10 bases between. The germline V gene has CDR1 SGHNT and CDR2 YYREEE (reference sequence). The CDR3 bases are TGTGCCAGCAGCCCCGACCTGACCTACGAGCAGTACTTC. Translated, it gives CASSPDLTYEQYF.

The table lists this clone with a count of one. V usage is TRBV4-2 and J usage is TRBJ2-3, with 10 bases that match TRBD1. V lost 5 bases, J lost 2 bases, and 7 bases stayed unmatched. CDR1 is LGHNA and CDR2 is YNFKEQ in the germline V gene. The CDR3 has 16 residues. CDR3 sequence: CASSEGDRGYTDTQYF. For the CDR3, the DNA is TGTGCCAGCAGCGAAGGGGACAGGGGCTACACAGATACGCAGTATTTT.

In its sample, this clone was seen once. The genes are TRBV5-1 and TRBJ1-2; 7 nucleotides line up with TRBD1. V lost 0 bases and J lost 8; bases outside the gene matches: 10. CDR1 and CDR2 (germline): SGHRS, YFSETQ. This CDR3 region has 15 residues. CDR3: CASSLGWEGAQGYTF. CDR3 DNA sequence: TGCGCCAGCAGCTTGGGTTGGGAGGGGGCGCAAGGCTACACCTTC.

V is TRBV6-1 and J is TRBJ1-6; D possibly corresponds to TRBD1 (5 bases). Germline lookup yields CDR1 MNHNS and CDR2 SASEGT. The CDR3 covers 15 residues. The V end lost 2 bases, the J end lost 7 bases, and 12 bases lay between the germline ends. This chain's CDR3 is CASSEFREGNSPLHF. The CDR3 nucleotides are TGTGCCAGCAGTGAATTCAGGGAGGGCAATTCACCCCTCCACTTT.

This clone was picked up a small number of times. The V and J genes are TRBV13 and TRBJ2-5; no clear D. This CDR3 has 13 residues. CDR1 and CDR2 from the germline V gene are PRHDT and FYEKMQ (reference sequence). The V end was cut by 2 bases, the J end by 6 bases, with 10 bases between. The CDR3 loop is CASSLSGVKTQYF. The CDR3 coding sequence is TGTGCCAGCAGCTTATCAGGCGTCAAGACCCAGTACTTC. The complete variable domain, with remaining parts taken from reference TRBV13 and TRBJ2-5, reads AAGVIQSPRHLIKEKRETATLKCYPIPRHDTVYWYQQGPGQDPQFLISFYEKMQSDKGSIPDRFSAQQFSDYHSELNMSSLELGDSALYFCASSLSGVKTQYFGPGTRLLVL.

A remark on this clone: A read error may produce the germline difference seen at one junction end. V and J are TRBV5-1 and TRBJ1-1; TRBD1 might be the D (6 bases). The germline V gene has CDR1 SGHRS and CDR2 YFSETQ. The CDR3 length is 16 residues. For the CDR3, the DNA is TGCGCCAGCCGCTTCCGCCCGGGACAACTGATCAATGAAGCTTTCTTT. Translation: CASRFRPGQLINEAFF.

This clone was seen many times. V usage is TRBV7-9 and J usage is TRBJ2-3; 7 bases agree with TRBD1. CDR1 is SEHNR, CDR2 FQNEAQ, per germline (reference sequence). Losses at the gene ends were 1 base for V and 4 bases for J; bases not matched to a gene: 8. CDR3 size: 16 residues. The CDR3 bases are TGTGCCAGCAGCTTAGACAGGGGTCGTGCCGCAGATACGCAGTATTTT. This gives the protein CASSLDRGRAADTQYF.

In regard to this clone: The CDR3 does not close with the conserved phenylalanine or tryptophan, likely indicating a read error. Here the CDR3 DNA reads TGTGCCTGGAGCACGGATACAATAGGGTTTGAGCAGTTCCTT. Translated: CAWSTDTIGFEQFL. The V gene is TRBV30, the J gene TRBJ2-1; D is uncertain. Germline V gives CDR1 GTSNPN, CDR2 SVGIG (reference sequence). V was trimmed by 3 bases and J by 9 bases, leaving 18 bases between them. The CDR3 runs 14 residues.

This clone occurred a few times. CDR3 in amino acids: CASSQTSPDTQYF. CDR3 in DNA: TGCGCCAGCAGCCAAACATCACCAGATACGCAGTATTTT. The V gene is TRBV4-1, the J gene TRBJ2-3, with D uncertain. The germline CDR1 and CDR2 sequences are MGHRA and YSYEKL. V was shortened by 2 bases and J by 4 bases, with 7 bases between the two germline ends. The CDR3 runs to 13 residues.

By proportion, this clone is medium-sized. The V call is TRBV6-5, the J call TRBJ2-7, with 7 bases identical to TRBD2. Losses at the gene ends were 3 bases for V and 0 bases for J; bases not matched to a gene: 8. The CDR3 sequence is 16 residues long. The germline CDR1 and CDR2 sequences are MNHEY and SVGAGI. The CDR3 DNA reads TGTGCCAGCAGTTATCTCACCGGCGGGAGCTCCTACGAGCAGTACTTC. Encoded protein: CASSYLTGGSSYEQYF.

This chain uses TRBV7-2 with TRBJ1-1, with D uncertain. V lost 5 bases to trimming and J lost 1 base, with 8 bases between them. The CDR3 length is 13 residues. Germline assignment: CDR1 SGHTA and CDR2 FQGNSA. CDR3 nucleotides: TGTGCCAGCAGCACCATAAAGAACACTGAAGCTTTCTTT. Protein product: CASSTIKNTEAFF.

This clone was seen at least ten times. The chain recombines TRBV11-2 with TRBJ2-3; 10 bases line up with TRBD1. V lost 5 bases, J lost 8 bases, and 10 bases stayed unmatched. This CDR3 is 15 amino acids long. Germline V CDR1 and CDR2: SGHAT, FQNNGV. CDR3 nucleotide sequence: TGTGCCAGCAGCCACATAGGACAGGGGGAAGGTACGCAGTATTTT. Translation gives CASSHIGQGEGTQYF. Filled out from reference TRBV11-2 and TRBJ2-3, the complete variable domain reads EAGVAQSPRYKIIEKRQSVAFWCNPISGHATLYWYQQILGQGPKLLIQFQNNGVVDDSQLPKDRFSAERLKGVDSTLKIQPAKLEDSAVYLCASSHIGQGEGTQYFGPGTRLTVL.

This clone is medium-sized in the sample. CDR3 in DNA: TGTGCCAGCAGTATAGAGGGATTGAACACTGAAGCTTTCTTT. This translates into CASSIEGLNTEAFF. The V call is TRBV6-1, the J call TRBJ1-1; D unresolved. Germline V CDR1 and CDR2: MNHNS, SASEGT. V lost 5 bases and J 0 bases, leaving 10 bases between the germline ends. CDR3 length equals 14 residues.

This clone appeared many times. The chain uses TRBV20-1 and TRBJ2-3; 9 positions agree with TRBD2. The germline gives CDR1 DFQATT, CDR2 SNEGSKA (reference sequence). The trim removed 2 bases at V and 2 bases at J, leaving 14 bases unmatched. The CDR3 has 18 amino acids. For the CDR3, the DNA is TGCAGTGCTAGAAGGCTCCCGGCGCGGGAGGGCTACACAGATACGCAGTATTTT. This gives the protein CSARRLPAREGYTDTQYF.

This clone is labeled medium-sized. This chain joins TRBV7-2 and TRBJ2-3; TRBD2 agrees at 8 bases. The CDR3 has 14 amino acids. Germline CDR1 SGHTA, CDR2 FQGNSA. V lost 8 bases to trimming and J lost 2 bases; unmatched junction nucleotides: 6. The CDR3 nucleotides read TGTGCCAGCGGTAAAGCGGGGGTCACAGATACGCAGTATTTT. Translated: CASGKAGVTDTQYF.